This is a list of T cell receptor beta chains from one sample in a study of CD8 T cells in Susac syndrome. TCRdb called the immunoSEQ multiplex PCR reads again in MiXCR, with one record for every CDR3 protein. In the table there are 150,000 to 200,000 distinct CDR3 sequences, 90% to 95% of which are singletons. Sequenced material: CD8+ T cells from PBMCs. The receptors were gathered from a human donor with multiple sclerosis. Each CDR3 is given with its conserved first and last residue. The D gene is left open where the match is weak.

V gene: TRBV20-1; D gene: .; J gene: TRBJ2-1; CDR3 protein: CSARVPVLWPTEQFF; CDR3 DNA: TGCAGTGCTAGAGTTCCAGTCCTTTGGCCCACTGAGCAGTTCTTC
V gene: TRBV29-1; D gene: .; J gene: TRBJ2-6; CDR3 protein: CSVFDSNSGANVLTF; CDR3 DNA: TGCAGCGTCTTTGACAGTAACTCTGGGGCCAACGTCCTGACTTTC
V gene: TRBV20-1; D gene: TRBD2; J gene: TRBJ2-7; CDR3 protein: CSAMERENYEQYF; CDR3 DNA: TGCAGTGCTATGGAGCGGGAGAACTACGAGCAGTACTTC
V gene: TRBV12-3/TRBV12-4; D gene: .; J gene: TRBJ2-2; CDR3 protein: CASTGDGGGSNTGELFF; CDR3 DNA: TGTGCCAGCACCGGCGATGGGGGAGGTTCGAACACCGGGGAGCTGTTTTTT
V gene: TRBV21-1; D gene: .; J gene: TRBJ1-2; CDR3 protein: CASRLLAYYGYTF; CDR3 DNA: TGTGCCAGCCGCCTTTTAGCGTACTATGGCTACACCTTC
V gene: TRBV27; D gene: .; J gene: TRBJ2-3; CDR3 protein: CASSWAAVITDTQYF; CDR3 DNA: TGTGCCAGCAGTTGGGCGGCAGTTATCACAGATACGCAGTATTTT
V gene: TRBV30; D gene: .; J gene: TRBJ2-2; CDR3 protein: CAWSPSGELFF; CDR3 DNA: TGTGCCTGGAGTCCTTCGGGGGAGCTGTTTTTT
V gene: TRBV29-1; D gene: .; J gene: TRBJ1-1; CDR3 protein: CSVPKTTGRQDTEAFF; CDR3 DNA: TGCAGCGTTCCCAAAACAACAGGAAGACAGGACACTGAAGCTTTCTTT
V gene: TRBV4-1; D gene: TRBD1; J gene: TRBJ1-2; CDR3 protein: CASSQDRGSGGGYTF; CDR3 DNA: TGCGCCAGCAGCCAAGACAGGGGGTCGGGCGGCGGCTACACCTTC
V gene: TRBV27; D gene: .; J gene: TRBJ2-1; CDR3 protein: CASSLRALSGDEQFF; CDR3 DNA: TGTGCCAGCAGTTTGAGGGCCCTCAGTGGTGATGAGCAGTTCTTC
V gene: TRBV25-1; D gene: .; J gene: TRBJ2-1; CDR3 protein: CASSEYGGHEQFF; CDR3 DNA: TGTGCCAGCAGTGAATACGGGGGGCATGAGCAGTTCTTC
V gene: TRBV28; D gene: .; J gene: TRBJ2-3; CDR3 protein: CASSLGGARTDTQYF; CDR3 DNA: TGTGCCAGCAGTTTGGGTGGGGCCCGCACAGATACGCAGTATTTT
V gene: TRBV2; D gene: .; J gene: TRBJ2-1; CDR3 protein: CASSPSGGREQFF; CDR3 DNA: TGTGCCAGCAGTCCATCCGGGGGGCGTGAGCAGTTCTTC